A single sample gave rise to the 19 T cell receptor beta chains below, sequenced in a study of T cell repertoires in cytomegalovirus infection. From the reads, TCRdb called clonotypes with MiXCR, one entry per CDR3 protein. The sample holds a few hundred thousand distinct CDR3 sequences; about 20% are singletons and the top ten take approximately 19%. These receptors' antigens are unknown. The input for sequencing was cultured PBMCs, taken from culture after CMV antigen stimulation. Receptors were obtained from a human donor in good health (CMV status not recorded). Some clones in this sample may be carry-over from other donors' samples.

This clonotype was observed a handful of times. The chain combines TRBV7-2 with TRBJ2-1, with 14 bases fitting TRBD2. CDR3 length: 17 amino acids. V was pared by 2 bases and J by 8 bases, with 8 bases of the junction left unmatched. Looked up from germline, CDR1 is SGHTA and CDR2 is FQGNSA. The CDR3 loop is CASSLRLAGGLQDEQFF. The CDR3 nucleotides read TGTGCCAGCAGCTTAAGACTAGCGGGAGGGCTACAGGATGAGCAGTTCTTC. The full variable domain, its missing parts supplied by reference TRBV7-2 and TRBJ2-1, is GAGVSQSPSNKVTEKGKDVELRCDPISGHTALYWYRQSLGQGLEFLIYFQGNSAPDKSGLPSDRFSAERTGGSVSTLTIQRTQQEDSAVYLCASSLRLAGGLQDEQFFGPGTRLTVL.

The sample holds a few counts of this clonotype. The chain recombines TRBV18 with TRBJ1-1, with TRBD1 as a possible D gene (5 bases). This CDR3 has 14 amino acids. Germline V gene data show CDR1 as KGHSH and CDR2 as LQKENI. Trimming left V 6 bases short and J 4 bases short, with 15 bases between. CDR3 DNA sequence: TGTGCCAGCTCCCTCGGGGACTGGAGCACTGAAGCTTTCTTT. Residues: CASSLGDWSTEAFF.

This clonotype showed up just a few times. This rearrangement joins TRBV5-1 to TRBJ1-1, with TRBD1 identical over 7 bases. CDR3 length equals 13 residues. Germline-derived CDR1 and CDR2 are SGHRS and YFSETQ. V lost 4 bases, J lost 3 bases, and 3 bases stayed unmatched. The CDR3 DNA reads as TGCGCCAGCAGCCTCGGGACAGACACTGAAGCTTTCTTT. Translation: CASSLGTDTEAFF.

This clonotype was detected only a few times. This chain uses TRBV7-3 with TRBJ2-7, with 8 bases identical to TRBD1. Germline V lookup: CDR1 SGHTA, CDR2 FQGTGA. V was pared by 5 bases and J by 3 bases, with 6 bases of the junction left unmatched. This CDR3 comprises 14 residues. The CDR3 spells CASSLSGQVYEQYF. The DNA of the CDR3 is TGTGCCAGCAGCCTTTCGGGACAGGTCTACGAGCAGTACTTC.

This clonotype was counted only a few times. The rearrangement uses TRBV20-1 and TRBJ1-4; D is undetermined. Germline V gene data show CDR1 as DFQATT and CDR2 as SNEGSKA (reference sequence). V gave up 1 base and J gave up 6 bases, with 9 bases separating them. CDR3 length: 13 amino acids. In DNA form, the CDR3 reads TGCAGTGCTAGAGGGGGTGGTTATGAAAAACTGTTTTTT. This codes for CSARGGGYEKLFF.

This clonotype has at least ten counts. The chain uses TRBV11-3 and TRBJ2-3; D unresolved. The germline CDR1 and CDR2 sequences are SGHNT and YENEEA. V dropped 2 bases and J dropped 6 bases, with 9 bases sitting between them. The CDR3 runs to 13 residues. CDR3 in amino acids: CASSLTEPDTQYF. The DNA of the CDR3 is TGTGCCAGCAGCTTAACAGAGCCGGATACGCAGTATTTT.

In the case of this clonotype: One end of the junction fails to match germline, which may point to a read error. This chain uses TRBV25-1 with TRBJ1-3; TRBD1 matches 8 bases. The CDR3 has 13 amino acids. Germline CDR1 reads MGHDK; CDR2 reads SYGVNS. CDR3 residues: CASSTGVGNTKYF. CDR3 coding DNA: TGTGCCAGCTCGACAGGGGTCGGAAACACCAAATATTTT.

The chain links TRBV27 to TRBJ1-1; TRBD1 matches 9 bases. This CDR3 is built from 17 residues. Trimming cost V 5 bases and J 3 bases; bases outside gene matches: 13. CDR1 MNHEY and CDR2 SMNVEV come from the germline V gene (reference sequence). CDR3 sequence reads: CASSPRTGASLYTEAFF. In DNA, the CDR3 is TGTGCCAGCAGTCCAAGGACAGGGGCTAGTTTATACACTGAAGCTTTCTTT.

This clonotype was seen more than once but under ten times. This sequence joins TRBV4-3 and TRBJ2-5; TRBD2 aligns across 8 bases. Germline assignment: CDR1 LGHNA and CDR2 YSLEER. The CDR3 covers 16 residues. Germline trimming cut 0 bases from V and 2 bases from J; bases unmatched to any gene: 5. The CDR3 is CASSQDLASGQETQYF. CDR3 nucleotide sequence: TGCGCCAGCAGCCAAGATCTCGCTAGCGGGCAAGAGACCCAGTACTTC.

This clonotype came up many times. The V call is TRBV7-2, the J call TRBJ1-2; D possibly corresponds to TRBD1 (5 bases). Germline V gene data show CDR1 as SGHTA and CDR2 as FQGNSA. The CDR3 extends over 14 amino acids. Trimming removed 4 bases at V and 4 bases at J, with 13 bases between. CDR3 sequence: CASSSKGSSYGYTF. CDR3 in DNA: TGTGCCAGCAGCTCCAAGGGGTCCTCCTATGGCTACACCTTC.

This clonotype showed up many times. The genes are TRBV12-3 or TRBV12-4 and TRBJ1-5; D ambiguous. The CDR3 is 12 amino acids. V dropped 5 bases and J dropped 4 bases, with 6 bases sitting between them. The CDR3, as DNA: TGTGCCAGCAGTCCTGTAAATCAGCCCCAGCATTTT. Its protein product is CASSPVNQPQHF.

This clonotype was seen at least ten times. The chain is built from TRBV7-9 and TRBJ1-5, with D perhaps matching TRBD1 (6 bases). Trimming left V 5 bases short and J 6 bases short, with 20 bases between. This CDR3 region has 16 residues. Germline values: CDR1 SEHNR, CDR2 FQNEAQ (reference sequence). Here the CDR3 DNA reads TGTGCCAGCAGCCGGGGGGGAGTACAGGGTTCTCAGCCCCAGCATTTT. Translation gives CASSRGGVQGSQPQHF.

The chain carries TRBV9 and TRBJ2-1; D gene uncertain. Per the germline V gene, CDR1 is SGDLS and CDR2 is YYNGEE. V lost 3 bases to trimming and J lost 1 base, with 8 bases between them. The CDR3 covers 14 residues. The CDR3 bases are TGTGCCAGCAGCGGGTCCTCGTCCTACAATGAGCAGTTCTTC. Amino acid sequence: CASSGSSSYNEQFF.

A remark on this clonotype: The junction departs from germline at one end; a sequencing error may be responsible. The V and J genes are TRBV19 and TRBJ1-2; D ambiguous. Germline values: CDR1 LNHDA, CDR2 SQIVND (reference sequence). The length of the CDR3 is 12 residues. CDR3 nucleotides: TGTGCCAGTAGTATCTCGGATCTTGGCAACACCTTC. It specifies CASSISDLGNTF.

Concerning this clonotype: The junction departs from the called germline gene at one end, perhaps through a read error. The chain recombines TRBV7-9 with TRBJ2-4; D might be TRBD1 (6 bases). Germline-derived CDR1 and CDR2 are SEHNR and FQNEAQ (reference sequence). This CDR3 comprises 12 residues. CDR3: CASTDMDQGQTF. CDR3 in DNA: TGTGCCAGCACAGACATGGACCAGGGGCAGACCTTC.

The V and J genes are TRBV10-3 and TRBJ2-7; D might be TRBD2 (6 bases). The V and J ends lost 2 bases and 0 bases respectively, with 20 bases between them. CDR1 is ENHRY and CDR2 is SYGVKD in the germline V gene. The CDR3 extends over 18 amino acids. CDR3 in DNA: TGTGCCATCAGTGAGGGGGTCGTTAGCGGCATACACTCCTACGAGCAGTACTTC. This sequence encodes CAISEGVVSGIHSYEQYF.

The rearrangement joins TRBV30 to TRBJ1-5, with D perhaps matching TRBD1 (5 bases). In germline, CDR1 is GTSNPN, CDR2 SVGIG (reference sequence). This CDR3 is 14 amino acids long. V lost 0 bases, J lost 12 bases, and 18 bases lay in between. This chain's CDR3 is CAWSVGWRQGIQHF. The CDR3 nucleotides are TGTGCCTGGAGTGTAGGGTGGCGTCAGGGCATCCAGCATTTT.

The chain carries TRBV15 and TRBJ1-1; a weak D match, TRBD1 (6 bases). CDR1 and CDR2 from the germline V gene are LNHNV and YYDKDF (reference sequence). This CDR3 region has 16 residues. V lost 0 bases, J lost 4 bases, and 15 bases lay in between. CDR3 DNA sequence: TGTGCCACCAGCAGAGATTATGGGGGGCTTGCCACTGAAGCTTTCTTT. Amino acids: CATSRDYGGLATEAFF. The full variable domain, its missing parts supplied by reference TRBV15 and TRBJ1-1, is DAMVIQNPRYQVTQFGKPVTLSCSQTLNHNVMYWYQQKSSQAPKLLFHYYDKDFNNEADTPDNFQSRRPNTSFCFLDIRSPGLGDTAMYLCATSRDYGGLATEAFFGQGTRLTVV.

Judged by abundance, this clonotype is medium-sized. The chain couples TRBV7-2 to TRBJ2-2; possible D gene TRBD2, 5 bases. The V gene's germline CDR1 is SGHTA and CDR2 FQGNSA. Deletions cut 2 bases from V and 7 bases from J, with 20 bases between. The CDR3 has 17 residues. In nucleotides, the CDR3 is TGTGCCAGCAGCTTACATGCGCGACCCTCGGCGGGCGGGGAGCTGTTTTTT. Translation: CASSLHARPSAGGELFF. Full variable domain (remainder filled in from reference TRBV7-2 and TRBJ2-2): GAGVSQSPSNKVTEKGKDVELRCDPISGHTALYWYRQSLGQGLEFLIYFQGNSAPDKSGLPSDRFSAERTGGSVSTLTIQRTQQEDSAVYLCASSLHARPSAGGELFFGEGSRLTVL.